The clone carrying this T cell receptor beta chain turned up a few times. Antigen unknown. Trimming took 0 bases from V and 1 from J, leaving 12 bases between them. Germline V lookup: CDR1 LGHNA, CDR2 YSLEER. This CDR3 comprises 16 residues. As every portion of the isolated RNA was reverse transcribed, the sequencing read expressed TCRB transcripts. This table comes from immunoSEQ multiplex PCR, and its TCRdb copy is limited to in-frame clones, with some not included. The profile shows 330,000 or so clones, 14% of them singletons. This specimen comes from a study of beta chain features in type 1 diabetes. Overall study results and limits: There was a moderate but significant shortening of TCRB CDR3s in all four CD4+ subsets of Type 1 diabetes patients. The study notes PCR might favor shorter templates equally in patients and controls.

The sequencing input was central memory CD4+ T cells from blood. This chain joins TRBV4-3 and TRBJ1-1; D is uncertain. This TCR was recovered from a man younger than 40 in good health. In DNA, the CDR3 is TGCGCCAGCAGCCAAGAGGCGCTGGGGTCGAACACTGAAGCTTTCTTT. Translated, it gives CASSQEALGSNTEAFF.